This T cell receptor (beta chain) was identified during a study of cytomegalovirus exposure and HLA in healthy donors. The PCR made use of 60 Vbeta and 13 Jbeta primers. Libraries were prepared by immunoSEQ multiplex PCR; TCRdb keeps only in-frame clonotypes and omits some of them. Counted here are 150,000 to 200,000 clones, approximately 82% occurring once; the ten biggest clones make up 7.7%. The TCR comes from a woman in her forties in good health and CMV-seropositive. The sequencing input was PBMCs.

The CDR3 DNA sequence: TGCGCCAGCAGCTTGACGTCCTACGAGCAGTACTTC. Translation gives CASSLTSYEQYF. V usage is TRBV5-1 and J usage is TRBJ2-5; D is undetermined. The J call is in doubt because the DNA end fits TRBJ2-7 better. CDR3 length equals 12 residues. In germline, CDR1 is SGHRS, CDR2 YFSETQ.